This T cell receptor (beta chain) was sequenced for a study of cytomegalovirus exposure and HLA in healthy donors. The CDR3 is made up of 13 amino acids. In germline, CDR1 is GTSNPN, CDR2 SVGIG (reference sequence). V lost 4 bases and J lost 0, with 7 bases in between. Study-level findings and limits: Specificity of three CMV-associated chains for CMV antigens was verified in vitro. High sensitivity and specificity were reportedly achieved when the classifier diagnosed cytomegalovirus status. When analyzed later, a missense DCLRE1C variant was found to be linked to TCR beta V- and J-gene trimming. Among TCR beta chains, those listed as cytomegalovirus-associated numbered some 160.

60 Vbeta and 13 Jbeta primers were used in PCR. The assay was immunoSEQ multiplex PCR, and TCRdb's table has in-frame clones only and misses some. The table lists a few hundred thousand clones, more than 65% of them singletons, with 1.5% to 2% in the top ten. As for this clone: The antigen is undetermined.

The specimen sequenced was PBMCs. This clonotype was obtained from a young woman in good health and CMV-seronegative. The chain uses TRBV30 and TRBJ1-3, with D uncertain. This CDR3 reads CAWNLRSGNTIYF. The CDR3 DNA reads as TGTGCCTGGAATCTCCGCTCTGGAAACACCATATATTTT. Supplemented by reference TRBV30 and TRBJ1-3, the full variable domain reads SQTIHQWPATLVQPVGSPLSLECTVEGTSNPNLYWYRQAAGRGLQLLFYSVGIGQISSEVPQNLSASRPQDRQFILSSKKLLLSDSGFYLCAWNLRSGNTIYFGEGSWLTVV.